These 3 T cell receptor beta chains were sequenced from one sample in a study of a mutant IDH1 vaccine in newly diagnosed glioma. Their target antigens are unknown. Time point specified: week 11, during vaccination. Doses of 300 ug of mutant IDH1 20-mer peptide were given with topical imiquimod. Measured with immunoSEQ multiplex PCR; TCRdb has only the in-frame clones, and not every one. This table holds roughly 120,000 clones, around 80% found once. Material: PBMCs, obtained from a glioma patient whose treatment included an IDH1 peptide vaccine. The receptors stem from a man in his forties with glioma.

The genes are TRBV18 and TRBJ1-3; a possible D gene is TRBD1 (5 bases). The V gene's germline CDR1 is KGHSH and CDR2 LQKENI. The CDR3 has 15 residues. Trimming cost V 2 bases and J 0 bases, with 8 bases left between them. The CDR3 is CASSPVQGSGNTIYF. The CDR3 coding sequence is TGTGCCAGCTCACCAGTCCAGGGCTCTGGAAACACCATATATTTT. Full variable domain (remainder filled in from reference TRBV18 and TRBJ1-3): NAGVMQNPRHLVRRRGQEARLRCSPMKGHSHVYWYRQLPEEGLKFMVYLQKENIIDESGMPKERFSAEFPKEGPSILRIQQVVRGDSAAYFCASSPVQGSGNTIYFGEGSWLTVV.

Written as DNA, the CDR3 is TGTGCCAGCAGCGCCCTCGGGACAGGGTCGGGGTCCGGGGAGCTGTTTTTT. Encoded protein: CASSALGTGSGSGELFF. The chain is built from TRBV7-2 and TRBJ2-2, with 9 bases that match TRBD1. This CDR3 comprises 17 residues. V dropped 5 bases and J dropped 6; count of bases not matched to a gene: 13. CDR1 is SGHTA, CDR2 FQGNSA, per germline.

This chain joins TRBV12-5 and TRBJ2-4, with a possible D match to TRBD2 (6 bases). The length of the CDR3 is 15 residues. CDR1 and CDR2 from the germline V gene are LGHNT and FRNRAP. Trimming shortened V by 2 bases and J by 7 bases, and 15 bases separated the two germline ends. In DNA form, the CDR3 reads TGTGCTAGTGGTTTGTCCGGGGGTTCTGGGAACATTCAGTACTTC. As protein: CASGLSGGSGNIQYF. The whole variable domain, remainder taken from reference TRBV12-5 and TRBJ2-4, is DARVTQTPRHKVTEMGQEVTMRCQPILGHNTVFWYRQTMMQGLELLAYFRNRAPLDDSGMPKDRFSAEMPDATLATLKIQPSEPRDSAVYFCASGLSGGSGNIQYFGAGTRLSVL.